The 9 T cell receptor beta chains below come from one sample, sequenced in a study of blood T cell repertoires in COVID-19. Assay used: immunoSEQ multiplex PCR; TCRdb lists only in-frame clones, some missing. The sample shows 210,000 or so clones, roughly 80% of them seen only once. Sample: peripheral blood. The source is a woman older than 75 with acute or convalescent COVID-19.

Turning to this clone: One end of the junction does not line up with germline, which may come from a read error. The CDR3 DNA sequence: TGTGCTAGCAGCTTGCGGGAGGACTACAATGAGCAGTTCTTC. It encodes CASSLREDYNEQFF. The chain is built from TRBV7-7 and TRBJ2-1, with 8 bases lining up with TRBD2. The CDR3 runs 14 residues. Germline V gene data show CDR1 as SSHAT and CDR2 as FNYEAQ (reference sequence). Using reference TRBV7-7 and TRBJ2-1 for the parts outside the CDR3, the full variable domain is GAGVSQSPRYKVTKRGQDVTLRCDPISSHATLYWYQQALGQGPEFLTYFNYEAQPDKSGLPSDRFSAERPEGSISTLTIQRTEQRDSAMYRCASSLREDYNEQFFGPGTRLTVL.

The chain employs TRBV3-1 (or the pseudogene TRBV3-2) and TRBJ2-3, with 10 bases aligning to TRBD2. CDR1 and CDR2 from the germline V gene are LGHDT and YNNKEL (reference sequence). Germline trimming cut 5 bases from V and 2 bases from J; bases unmatched to any gene: 10. The CDR3 contains 17 residues. CDR3 residues: CASSAGTSVLDTDTQYF. CDR3 nucleotides: TGTGCCAGCAGCGCCGGGACTAGCGTCCTCGACACAGATACGCAGTATTTT.

This chain joins TRBV30 and TRBJ1-1; TRBD1 matches at 7 bases. Trimming removed 2 bases from V and 3 bases from J; junction bases left unmatched: 6. The CDR3 is made up of 14 amino acids. Germline V gives CDR1 GTSNPN, CDR2 SVGIG (reference sequence). The CDR3 spells CAWSILTGDTEAFF. The CDR3 DNA is TGTGCCTGGAGTATCCTCACAGGGGACACTGAAGCTTTCTTT.

The rearrangement joins TRBV19 to TRBJ2-3; D may be TRBD2 (6 bases). Germline CDR1 LNHDA, CDR2 SQIVND (reference sequence). The CDR3 spans 15 residues. Trimming left V 5 bases short and J 0 bases short, with 12 bases between. CDR3 coding DNA: TGTGCCAGTAGTTGGGCTAGCGCTAGCACAGATACGCAGTATTTT. Its protein product is CASSWASASTDTQYF.

The V and J genes are TRBV4-3 and TRBJ1-1, with 7 bases matching TRBD1. The CDR3 runs 12 residues. J was trimmed by 5 bases and V by 8 bases; bases with no gene match: 5. Germline loops: CDR1 LGHNA, CDR2 YSLEER. As DNA, the CDR3 is TGCGCCAGCTCGATGACAGGGACTGAAGCTTTCTTT. Its translation is CASSMTGTEAFF.

This chain uses TRBV19 with TRBJ2-7; TRBD2 is a possible D gene (5 bases). CDR1 LNHDA and CDR2 SQIVND come from the germline V gene (reference sequence). The CDR3 has 11 amino acids. Trimming stripped 4 bases from V and 7 bases from J, with 8 bases between. The CDR3 nucleotides read TGTGCCAGTAGTACCCCGGGGGAGCAGTACTTC. It translates to CASSTPGEQYF. The full variable domain, completed using reference TRBV19 and TRBJ2-7, is DGGITQSPKYLFRKEGQNVTLSCEQNLNHDAMYWYRQDPGQGLRLIYYSQIVNDFQKGDIAEGYSVSREKKESFPLTVTSAQKNPTAFYLCASSTPGEQYFGPGTRLTVT.

The chain has TRBV5-4 and TRBJ1-1; 7 nucleotides align to TRBD1. Germline V gives CDR1 SGHNT, CDR2 YYREEE (reference sequence). The CDR3 consists of 15 residues. The V and J ends lost 1 base and 1 base, in that order; junction bases with no gene match: 4. CDR3 residues: CASSLTQGGNTEAFF. The CDR3 nucleotides read TGTGCCAGCAGCTTGACGCAGGGGGGGAACACTGAAGCTTTCTTT.

The chain is built from TRBV11-3 and TRBJ2-7, with 10 positions matching TRBD2. V shed 4 bases, J shed 9 bases, and the junction held 15 bases outside the gene matches. CDR3 length equals 16 residues. In germline, CDR1 is SGHNT, CDR2 YENEEA. CDR3 coding DNA: TGTGCCAGCAGCTCCCCTACCGGGACTAGCGCGGCAGGGCAGTACTTC. This gives the protein CASSSPTGTSAAGQYF.

This sequence joins TRBV6-2 or TRBV6-3 and TRBJ1-5; D unresolved. V shed 2 bases and J shed 5 bases, with 7 bases lying between them. The CDR3 is 13 residues long. Germline CDR1 reads MNHEY; CDR2 reads SVGEGT. The CDR3 loop reads CASSYGQDQPQHF. In DNA, the CDR3 is TGTGCCAGCAGTTACGGCCAGGATCAGCCCCAGCATTTT.